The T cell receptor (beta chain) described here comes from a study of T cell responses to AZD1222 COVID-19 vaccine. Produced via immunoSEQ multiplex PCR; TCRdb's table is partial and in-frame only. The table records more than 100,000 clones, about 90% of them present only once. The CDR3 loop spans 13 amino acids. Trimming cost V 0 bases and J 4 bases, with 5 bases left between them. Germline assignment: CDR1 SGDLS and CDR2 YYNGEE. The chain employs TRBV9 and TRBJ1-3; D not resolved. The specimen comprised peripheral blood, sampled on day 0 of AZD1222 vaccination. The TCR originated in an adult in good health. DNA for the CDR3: TGTGCCAGCAGCGTAGGACTGGGAAACACCATATATTTT. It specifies CASSVGLGNTIYF.